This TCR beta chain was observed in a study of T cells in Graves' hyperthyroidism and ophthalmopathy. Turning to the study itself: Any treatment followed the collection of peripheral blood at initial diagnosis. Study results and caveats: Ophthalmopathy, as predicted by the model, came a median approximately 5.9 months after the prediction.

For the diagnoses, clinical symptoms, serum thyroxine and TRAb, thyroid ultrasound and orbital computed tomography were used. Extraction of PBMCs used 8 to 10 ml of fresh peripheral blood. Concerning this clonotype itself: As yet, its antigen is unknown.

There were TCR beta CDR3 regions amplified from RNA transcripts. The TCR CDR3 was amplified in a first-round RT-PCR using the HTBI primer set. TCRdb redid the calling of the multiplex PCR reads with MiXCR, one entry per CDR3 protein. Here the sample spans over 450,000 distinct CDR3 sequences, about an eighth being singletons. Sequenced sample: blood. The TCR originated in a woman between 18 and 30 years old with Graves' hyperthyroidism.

The CDR3 coding sequence is TGTGCCAGTAGTTCAGGACAGGGGGACCGGACGAAGCCCCAGCATTTT. Its protein is CASSSGQGDRTKPQHF. The chain has TRBV19 and TRBJ1-5, with TRBD1 identical over 10 bases. The CDR3 consists of 16 residues. V dropped 5 bases and J dropped 8; count of bases not matched to a gene: 12. Germline-derived CDR1 and CDR2 are LNHDA and SQIVND (reference sequence).